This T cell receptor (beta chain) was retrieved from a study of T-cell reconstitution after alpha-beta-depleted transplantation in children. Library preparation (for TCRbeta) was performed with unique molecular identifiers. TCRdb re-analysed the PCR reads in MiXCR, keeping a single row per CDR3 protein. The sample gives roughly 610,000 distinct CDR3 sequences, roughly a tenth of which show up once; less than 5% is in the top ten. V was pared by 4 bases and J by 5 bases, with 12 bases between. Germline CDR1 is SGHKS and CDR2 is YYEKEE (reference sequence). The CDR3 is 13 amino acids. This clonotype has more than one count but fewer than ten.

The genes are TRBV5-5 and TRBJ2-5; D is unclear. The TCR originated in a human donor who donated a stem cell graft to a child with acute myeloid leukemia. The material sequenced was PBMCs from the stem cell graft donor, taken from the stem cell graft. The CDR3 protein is CASSHSDSETQYF. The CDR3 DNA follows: TGTGCCAGCAGCCACTCGGATTCGGAGACCCAGTACTTC.